These T cell receptor beta chains were read from a single sample in a study of T cells in Graves' hyperthyroidism and ophthalmopathy. TCRdb re-called the multiplex PCR reads through MiXCR, storing one row per CDR3 protein. This table has about 520,000 distinct CDR3 sequences, around 22% appearing once. The sequenced sample consisted of blood. These TCRs come from a woman younger than 45 with Graves' ophthalmopathy. The CDR3 runs from the conserved cysteine through the conserved F or W. The order of the fields is D gene, J gene, clone size, V gene, CDR3 DNA, CDR3 protein. The D gene is left open where the match is weak. Clone size appears in some rows only: once, few, many, or a class for an expanded clone.

>-|TRBJ2-2|few|TRBV7-2
TGTGCCAGCAGCCGGACCAAGAACACCGGGGAGCTGTTTTTT
CASSRTKNTGELFF
>-|TRBJ1-1|-|TRBV3-1
TGTGCCAGCAGCCAAGAGGGGGGGAGGAAAGCTTTCTTT
CASSQEGGRKAFF
>-|TRBJ2-2|few|TRBV6-5
TGTGCCAGCAGTTATCTAAATAAGATGTTTTTT
CASSYLNKMFF
>TRBD1|TRBJ1-2|-|TRBV6-2/TRBV6-3
TGTGCCAGCAGCCAGACAGGGTCGAGCTACACCTTC
CASSQTGSSYTF
>TRBD2|TRBJ2-5|many|TRBV5-1
TGCGCCAGCAGCTTGGGGCTAGCGGGAGAACAAGAGACCCAGTACTTC
CASSLGLAGEQETQYF
>-|TRBJ2-2|-|TRBV6-5
TGTGCCAGCAGTTACTCGGAGACAGCGAACACCGGGGAGCTGTTTTTT
CASSYSETANTGELFF
>-|TRBJ2-7|many|TRBV12-3/TRBV12-4
TGTGCCAGCAGTTATTCAGCGGAAGCCTACGAGCAGTACTTC
CASSYSAEAYEQYF
>-|TRBJ1-5|many|TRBV6-5
TGTGCCAGCAGTTACTCCACCGGAGGGGATCAGCCCCAGCATTTT
CASSYSTGGDQPQHF
>-|TRBJ1-1|many|TRBV19
TGTGCCAGTAGTATAGATCTACCGGGTAGCACTGAAGCTTTCTTT
CASSIDLPGSTEAFF
>-|TRBJ2-7|once|TRBV29-1
TGCAGCGCCCAACGAGGGCGCGGGTACGAGCAGTACTTC
CSAQRGRGYEQYF
>-|TRBJ2-5|many|TRBV2
TGTGCCAGCAGTGACGGGCGACATCGGGAGACCCAGTACTTC
CASSDGRHRETQYF
>-|TRBJ2-7|-|TRBV20-1
TGCAGTGCTATCGGGGCGTCCCACGAGCAGTACTTC
CSAIGASHEQYF